Listed below are T cell receptor beta chains from one sample, sequenced in a study of early T cells in non-severe SARS-CoV-2 infection. Using its own MiXCR run on the 5' RACE reads, TCRdb lists one record per CDR3 protein. Altogether roughly 70,000 distinct CDR3 sequences are present, less than 20% being singletons, with the ten largest covering roughly 9%. The sample was whole blood, taken at baseline. The source of these receptors is an adult who was a healthcare worker with PCR-confirmed SARS-CoV-2 infection or an uninfected control (not recorded which). The CDR3 runs from the conserved cysteine through the conserved F or W. A D gene is named only where the DNA matches it firmly. For some rows the clone size is stated as once, few or many, or as a class when expanded; others skip it.

J,V,size,D,CDR3,DNA
TRBJ1-1,TRBV29-1,few,.,CSSPSGVGGTEAFF,TGCAGCTCACCCTCGGGGGTTGGCGGCACTGAAGCTTTCTTT
TRBJ2-2,TRBV20-1,.,TRBD1,CSAPNRQGITGELFF,TGCAGTGCCCCAAATCGACAGGGGATAACCGGGGAGCTGTTTTTT
TRBJ2-1,TRBV11-2,.,TRBD2,CASSVLAGGGTNEQFF,TGTGCCAGCAGCGTCTTAGCGGGAGGAGGCACCAATGAGCAGTTCTTC
TRBJ1-2,TRBV10-3,few,.,CAISEDLNYGYTF,TGTGCCATCAGTGAGGACCTAAACTATGGCTACACCTTC
TRBJ1-1,TRBV7-9,once,.,CASSVGQRMREAFF,TGTGCCAGCAGCGTAGGACAGCGAATGAGGGAAGCTTTCTTT
TRBJ1-4,TRBV5-4,.,TRBD1,CASSPGQFHEKLFF,TGTGCCAGCAGCCCGGGACAGTTCCATGAAAAACTGTTTTTT
TRBJ2-7,TRBV5-1,few,.,CASSESDYSYEQYF,TGCGCCAGCAGCGAAAGCGACTACTCCTACGAGCAGTACTTC
TRBJ2-2,TRBV11-2,.,.,CASSISTALNTGELFF,TGTGCCAGCAGCATCTCGACGGCGCTGAACACCGGGGAGCTGTTTTTT
TRBJ2-4,TRBV29-1,many,.,CSVENLPPNIQYF,TGCAGCGTTGAAAACTTGCCGCCTAACATTCAGTACTTC
TRBJ2-5,TRBV29-1,.,TRBD1,CSVDMAGGSQETQYF,TGCAGCGTTGATATGGCAGGGGGCAGCCAAGAGACCCAGTACTTC
TRBJ2-2,TRBV7-9,few,TRBD1,CASSSKTGSNTGELFF,TGTGCCAGCAGCTCTAAGACAGGGAGTAACACCGGGGAGCTGTTTTTT
TRBJ2-5,TRBV6-5,.,.,CASSTSGTQETQYF,TGTGCCAGCAGCACATCAGGGACGCAAGAGACCCAGTACTTC
TRBJ1-1,TRBV12-3/TRBV12-4,few,TRBD1,CARRETGTNTEAFF,TGTGCCAGAAGGGAGACAGGGACGAACACTGAAGCTTTCTTT
TRBJ2-3,TRBV11-2,many,.,CASSKVEAPGTQYF,TGTGCCAGCAGCAAGGTGGAAGCCCCGGGTACGCAGTATTTT
TRBJ2-2,TRBV5-1,few,.,CASSLESGRINTGELFF,TGCGCCAGCAGCTTGGAATCTGGCAGGATAAACACCGGGGAGCTGTTTTTT
TRBJ2-3,TRBV20-1,.,.,CSAPTGIGVSDTQYF,TGCAGTGCCCCCACCGGGATAGGGGTATCAGATACGCAGTATTTT
TRBJ2-1,TRBV7-7,few,.,CASSQSETHEQFF,TGTGCCAGCAGTCAAAGCGAAACCCATGAGCAGTTCTTC
TRBJ1-6,TRBV12-3/TRBV12-4,many,.,CASSLSNSPLHF,TGTGCCAGCAGTTTAAGTAATTCACCCCTCCACTTT
TRBJ1-3,TRBV20-1,.,.,CSARDQFQGPSGNTIYF,TGCAGTGCTAGAGATCAGTTCCAGGGGCCCTCTGGAAACACCATATATTTT
TRBJ1-5,TRBV12-5,few,TRBD1,CASGLRQGDNQPQHF,TGTGCTAGTGGTTTGCGACAGGGTGACAATCAGCCCCAGCATTTT
TRBJ1-2,TRBV28,.,.,CASRLPSTAGNYGYTF,TGTGCCAGCAGACTCCCATCAACCGCAGGGAACTATGGCTACACCTTC
TRBJ2-5,TRBV2,.,.,CASSEQVMTQYF,TGTGCCAGCAGTGAACAGGTCATGACCCAGTACTTC
TRBJ1-6,TRBV6-5,.,.,CASSYGGLNSPLHF,TGTGCCAGCAGTTACGGGGGGCTCAATTCACCCCTCCACTTT
TRBJ1-6,TRBV20-1,.,TRBD1,CSARPGGAVGNSPLHF,TGCAGTGCCCGACCAGGGGGGGCTGTAGGTAATTCACCCCTCCACTTT
TRBJ2-3,TRBV6-1,many,.,CASSPPSIADTQYF,TGTGCCAGCAGTCCTCCTAGCATTGCAGATACGCAGTATTTT
TRBJ1-6,TRBV5-1,few,.,CASSLTDSPLHF,TGCGCCAGCAGCCTAACTGATTCACCCCTCCACTTT
TRBJ2-2,TRBV12-3/TRBV12-4,few,.,CASSFWVGGEVGELFF,TGTGCCAGCAGTTTCTGGGTTGGAGGGGAGGTCGGGGAGCTGTTTTTT
TRBJ1-2,TRBV19,.,.,CASGPGQYYGYTF,TGTGCCAGCGGACCCGGACAGTACTATGGCTACACCTTC
TRBJ2-6,TRBV5-1,many,TRBD2,CASSFTSGVSGANVLTF,TGCGCCAGCAGTTTTACTAGCGGGGTATCTGGGGCCAACGTCCTGACTTTC
TRBJ1-1,TRBV9,.,.,CASSTGPETVGAFF,TGTGCCAGCAGTACGGGACCCGAGACGGTCGGAGCTTTCTTT
TRBJ2-1,TRBV20-1,many,TRBD2,CSARDVGGIRNEQFF,TGCAGTGCTAGAGATGTGGGGGGGATTAGGAATGAGCAGTTCTTC
TRBJ2-7,TRBV11-2,few,TRBD1,CASRAGQGKSHEQYF,TGTGCCAGCAGAGCCGGACAGGGGAAAAGCCACGAGCAGTACTTC
TRBJ2-2,TRBV24-1,.,.,CATSEYAGELFF,TGTGCCACCAGTGAGTACGCCGGGGAGCTGTTTTTT
TRBJ2-7,TRBV29-1,.,.,CSVVRPEGASEQYF,TGCAGCGTTGTAAGACCGGAAGGGGCATCCGAGCAGTACTTC
TRBJ2-7,TRBV6-1,.,.,CASSGHTYEQYF,TGTGCCAGCAGTGGGCATACCTACGAGCAGTACTTC
TRBJ2-2,TRBV6-6,once,.,CASSYSRQNTGELFF,TGTGCCAGCAGTTACTCGAGACAAAACACCGGGGAGCTGTTTTTT
TRBJ1-4,TRBV29-1,.,TRBD1,CSVGQGASNEKLFF,TGCAGCGTTGGGCAGGGGGCTTCTAATGAAAAACTGTTTTTT
TRBJ1-1,TRBV9,.,.,CASSVGETGAEAFF,TGTGCCAGCAGCGTAGGAGAGACAGGCGCTGAAGCTTTCTTT
TRBJ2-5,TRBV5-4,few,TRBD1,CASSPRTGDGQETQYF,TGTGCCAGCAGCCCAAGGACAGGGGACGGCCAAGAGACCCAGTACTTC
TRBJ2-3,TRBV4-1,many,TRBD1,CASSQVPGGTGATDTQYF,TGCGCCAGCAGCCAAGTCCCGGGAGGGACAGGGGCCACAGATACGCAGTATTTT
TRBJ2-4,TRBV20-1,.,.,CSAPHGDLIQYF,TGCAGTGCTCCCCATGGGGACCTAATTCAGTACTTC